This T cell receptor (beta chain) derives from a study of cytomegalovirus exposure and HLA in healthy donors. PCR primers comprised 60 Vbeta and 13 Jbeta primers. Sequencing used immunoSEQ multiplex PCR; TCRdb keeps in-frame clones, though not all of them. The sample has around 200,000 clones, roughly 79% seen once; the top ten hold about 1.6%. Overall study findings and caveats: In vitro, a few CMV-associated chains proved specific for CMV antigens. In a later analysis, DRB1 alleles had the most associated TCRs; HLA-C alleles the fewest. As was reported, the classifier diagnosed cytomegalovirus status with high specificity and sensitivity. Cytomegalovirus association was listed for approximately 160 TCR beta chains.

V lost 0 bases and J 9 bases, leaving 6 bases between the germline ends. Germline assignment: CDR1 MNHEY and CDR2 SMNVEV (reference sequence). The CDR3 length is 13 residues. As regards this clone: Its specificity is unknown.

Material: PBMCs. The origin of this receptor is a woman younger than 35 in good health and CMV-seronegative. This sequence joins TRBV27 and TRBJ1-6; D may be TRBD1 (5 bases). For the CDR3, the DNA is TGTGCCAGCAGTTTATCGCAGGGTTCACCCCTCCACTTT. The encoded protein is CASSLSQGSPLHF.